This TCR beta chain was retrieved from a study of T cell responses to AZD1222 COVID-19 vaccine. A word on this clone: Its antigen is not identified.

V lost 0 bases, J lost 4 bases, and 7 bases lay in between. Per germline, CDR1 SGHNT and CDR2 YENEEA. The CDR3 runs to 13 residues. Overall study results and limits: Among the donors, most were white British and more were female, and clonal diversity was possibly underestimated.

The assay was immunoSEQ multiplex PCR, and TCRdb's table has in-frame clones only and misses some. The table has about 150,000 clones, roughly nine tenths seen once. The source material was peripheral blood, sampled on day 0 of AZD1222 vaccination. The TCR originated in an adult in good health. The chain employs TRBV11-3 and TRBJ2-7; D is unresolved. The CDR3 DNA follows: TGTGCCAGCAGCTTAGACTCGCAGTACGAGCAGTACTTC. Translating gives CASSLDSQYEQYF.